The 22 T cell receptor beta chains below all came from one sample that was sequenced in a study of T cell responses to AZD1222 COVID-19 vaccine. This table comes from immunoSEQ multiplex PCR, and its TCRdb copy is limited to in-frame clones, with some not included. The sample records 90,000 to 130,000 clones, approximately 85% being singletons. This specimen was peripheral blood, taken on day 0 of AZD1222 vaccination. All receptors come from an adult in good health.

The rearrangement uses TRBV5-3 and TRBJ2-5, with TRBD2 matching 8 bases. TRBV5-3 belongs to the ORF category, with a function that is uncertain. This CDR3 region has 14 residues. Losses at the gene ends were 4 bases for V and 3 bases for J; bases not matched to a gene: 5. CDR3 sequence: CARSPGGGKETQYF. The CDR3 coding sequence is TGTGCCAGAAGCCCGGGAGGGGGGAAAGAGACCCAGTACTTC.

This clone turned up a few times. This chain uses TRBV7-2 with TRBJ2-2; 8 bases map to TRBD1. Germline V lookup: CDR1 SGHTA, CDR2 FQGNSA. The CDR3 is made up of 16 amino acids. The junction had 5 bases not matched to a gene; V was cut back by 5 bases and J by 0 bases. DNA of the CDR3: TGTGCCAGCAGCCGTCAGGGGGCCGCGAACACCGGGGAGCTGTTTTTT. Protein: CASSRQGAANTGELFF. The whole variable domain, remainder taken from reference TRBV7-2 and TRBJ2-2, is GAGVSQSPSNKVTEKGKDVELRCDPISGHTALYWYRQSLGQGLEFLIYFQGNSAPDKSGLPSDRFSAERTGGSVSTLTIQRTQQEDSAVYLCASSRQGAANTGELFFGEGSRLTVL.

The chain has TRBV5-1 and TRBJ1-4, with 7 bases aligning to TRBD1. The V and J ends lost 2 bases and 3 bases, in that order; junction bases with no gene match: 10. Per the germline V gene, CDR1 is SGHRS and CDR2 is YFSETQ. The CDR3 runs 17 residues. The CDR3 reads CASSLFAGQQANEKLFF. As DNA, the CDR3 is TGCGCCAGCAGCTTATTTGCGGGACAGCAGGCTAATGAAAAACTGTTTTTT.

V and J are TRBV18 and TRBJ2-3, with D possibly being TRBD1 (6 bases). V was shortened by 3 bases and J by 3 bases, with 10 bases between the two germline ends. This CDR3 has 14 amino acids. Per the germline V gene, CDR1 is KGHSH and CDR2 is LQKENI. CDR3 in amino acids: CASSPRTGTDTQYF. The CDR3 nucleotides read TGTGCCAGCTCACCCCGTACAGGGACAGATACGCAGTATTTT.

CDR3 residues: CASSIGRGPGNTIYF. The CDR3 DNA follows: TGTGCCAGTAGTATAGGCCGGGGGCCTGGAAACACCATATATTTT. The V and J genes are TRBV19 and TRBJ1-3, with TRBD1 as a possible D gene (6 bases). CDR1 is LNHDA, CDR2 SQIVND, per germline (reference sequence). The CDR3 totals 15 residues. V lost 1 base and J 2 bases, leaving 9 bases between the germline ends.

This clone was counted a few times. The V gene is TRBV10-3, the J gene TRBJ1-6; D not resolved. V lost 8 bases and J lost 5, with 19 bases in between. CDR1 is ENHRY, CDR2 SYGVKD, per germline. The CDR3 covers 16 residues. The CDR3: CAISAREGKDNSPLHF. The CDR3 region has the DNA TGTGCCATCTCAGCAAGGGAGGGTAAGGATAATTCACCCCTCCACTTT.

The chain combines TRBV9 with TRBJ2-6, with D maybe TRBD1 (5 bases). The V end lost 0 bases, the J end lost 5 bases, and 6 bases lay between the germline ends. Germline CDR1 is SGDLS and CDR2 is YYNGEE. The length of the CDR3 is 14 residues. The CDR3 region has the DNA TGTGCCAGCAGCGTAGGGGGCTGGGCCAACGTCCTGACTTTC. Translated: CASSVGGWANVLTF.

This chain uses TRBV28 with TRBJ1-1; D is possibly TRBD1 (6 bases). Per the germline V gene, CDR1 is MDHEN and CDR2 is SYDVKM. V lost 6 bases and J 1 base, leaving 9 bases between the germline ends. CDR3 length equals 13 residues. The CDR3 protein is CASRLGQNTEAFF. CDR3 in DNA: TGTGCCAGCAGATTGGGACAGAACACTGAAGCTTTCTTT.

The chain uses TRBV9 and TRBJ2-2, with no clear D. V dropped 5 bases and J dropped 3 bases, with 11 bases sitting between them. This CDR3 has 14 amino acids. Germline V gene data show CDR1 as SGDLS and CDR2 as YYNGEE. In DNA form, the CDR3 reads TGTGCCAGCAGGGTCAGTGGGGACACCGGGGAGCTGTTTTTT. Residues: CASRVSGDTGELFF.

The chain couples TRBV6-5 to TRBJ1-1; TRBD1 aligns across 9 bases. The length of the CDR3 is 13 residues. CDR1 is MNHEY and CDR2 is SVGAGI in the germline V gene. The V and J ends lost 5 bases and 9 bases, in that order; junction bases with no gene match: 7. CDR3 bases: TGTGCCAGCAGTCGTCCCGGGACAGGGAAAGCTTTCTTT. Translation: CASSRPGTGKAFF.

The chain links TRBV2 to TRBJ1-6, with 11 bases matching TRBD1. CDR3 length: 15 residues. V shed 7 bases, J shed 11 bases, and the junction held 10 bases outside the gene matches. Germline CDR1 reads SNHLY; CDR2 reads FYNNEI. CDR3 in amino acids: CASTGQGARSTPLHF. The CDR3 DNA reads TGTGCCAGCACTGGACAGGGGGCTCGATCGACACCCCTCCACTTT.

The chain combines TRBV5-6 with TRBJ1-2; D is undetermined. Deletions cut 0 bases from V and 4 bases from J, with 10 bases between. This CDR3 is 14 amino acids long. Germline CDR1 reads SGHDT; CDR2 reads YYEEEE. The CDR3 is CASSLVFSSYGYTF. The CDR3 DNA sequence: TGTGCCAGCAGCTTGGTATTTAGTAGCTATGGCTACACCTTC.

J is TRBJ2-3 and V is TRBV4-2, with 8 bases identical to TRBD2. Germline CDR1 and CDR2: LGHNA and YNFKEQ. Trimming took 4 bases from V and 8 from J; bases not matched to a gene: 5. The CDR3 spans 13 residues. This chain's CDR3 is CASSPGGGSTQYF. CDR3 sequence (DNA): TGTGCCAGCAGCCCGGGGGGGGGATCTACGCAGTATTTT.

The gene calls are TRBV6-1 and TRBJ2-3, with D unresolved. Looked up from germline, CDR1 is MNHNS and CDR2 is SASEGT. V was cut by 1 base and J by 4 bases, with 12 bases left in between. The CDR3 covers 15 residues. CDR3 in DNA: TGTGCCAGCAGTGAAGTGGTACGGGCCCCAGATACGCAGTATTTT. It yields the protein CASSEVVRAPDTQYF.

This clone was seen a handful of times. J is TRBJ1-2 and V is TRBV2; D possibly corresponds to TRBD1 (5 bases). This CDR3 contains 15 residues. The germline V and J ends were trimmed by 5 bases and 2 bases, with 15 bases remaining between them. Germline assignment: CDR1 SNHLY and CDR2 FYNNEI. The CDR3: CASSTYGEGNYGYTF. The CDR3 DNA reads TGTGCCAGCAGTACCTATGGGGAGGGGAACTATGGCTACACCTTC.

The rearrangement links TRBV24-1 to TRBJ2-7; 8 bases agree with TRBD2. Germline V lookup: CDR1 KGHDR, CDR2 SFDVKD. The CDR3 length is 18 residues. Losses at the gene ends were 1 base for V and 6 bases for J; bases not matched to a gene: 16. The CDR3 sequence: CATSDFEGVSGTLTEQYF. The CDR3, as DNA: TGTGCCACCAGTGATTTTGAGGGGGTTAGCGGGACCCTTACCGAGCAGTACTTC.

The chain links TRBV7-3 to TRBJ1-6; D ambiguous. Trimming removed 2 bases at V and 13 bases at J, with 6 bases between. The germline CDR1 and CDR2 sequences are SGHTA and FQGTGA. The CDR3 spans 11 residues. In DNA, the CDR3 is TGTGCCAGCAGCTTACTAAACCCCCTCCACTTT. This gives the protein CASSLLNPLHF.

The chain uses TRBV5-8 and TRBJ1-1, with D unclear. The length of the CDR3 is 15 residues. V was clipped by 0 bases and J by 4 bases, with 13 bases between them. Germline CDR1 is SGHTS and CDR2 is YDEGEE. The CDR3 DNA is TGTGCCAGCAGCTTGGCGGACCGGAGGACCACTGAAGCTTTCTTT. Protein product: CASSLADRRTTEAFF.

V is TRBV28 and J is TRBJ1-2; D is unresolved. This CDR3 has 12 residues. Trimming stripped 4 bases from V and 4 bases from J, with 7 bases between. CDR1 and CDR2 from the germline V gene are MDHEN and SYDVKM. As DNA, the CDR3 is TGTGCCAGCAGTTCTATGGTCTATGGCTACACCTTC. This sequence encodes CASSSMVYGYTF.

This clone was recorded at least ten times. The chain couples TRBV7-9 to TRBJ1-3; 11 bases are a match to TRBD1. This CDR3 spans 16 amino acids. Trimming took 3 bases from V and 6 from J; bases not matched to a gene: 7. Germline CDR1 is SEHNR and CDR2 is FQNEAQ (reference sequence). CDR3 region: CASSFGQGAYVNTIYF. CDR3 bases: TGTGCCAGCAGCTTCGGACAGGGGGCATACGTAAACACCATATATTTT. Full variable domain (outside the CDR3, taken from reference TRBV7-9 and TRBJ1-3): DTGVSQNPRHKITKRGQNVTFRCDPISEHNRLYWYRQTLGQGPEFLTYFQNEAQLEKSRLLSDRFSAERPKGSFSTLEIQRTEQGDSAMYLCASSFGQGAYVNTIYFGEGSWLTVV.

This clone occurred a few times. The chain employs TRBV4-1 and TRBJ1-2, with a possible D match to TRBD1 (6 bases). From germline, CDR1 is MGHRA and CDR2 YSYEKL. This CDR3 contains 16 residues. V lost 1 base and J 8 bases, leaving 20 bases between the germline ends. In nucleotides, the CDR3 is TGCGCCAGCAGCCAAGGCTTCTCACGGGGGGCGCAAGGCTACACCTTC. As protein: CASSQGFSRGAQGYTF.

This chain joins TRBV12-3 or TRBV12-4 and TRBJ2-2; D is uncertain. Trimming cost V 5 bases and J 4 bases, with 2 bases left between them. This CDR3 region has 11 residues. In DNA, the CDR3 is TGTGCCAGCAGTCGCACCGGGGAGCTGTTTTTT. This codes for CASSRTGELFF.